Reported below is one T cell receptor beta chain. Its antigen remains unidentified. The entry originates in a study of cytomegalovirus exposure and HLA in healthy donors. Overall study findings and caveats: Later work showed greater clonal expansion in HLA-associated TCR beta chains than in equally common others.

Vbeta (60) and Jbeta (13) primers were used in the PCR. Profiled with immunoSEQ multiplex PCR; TCRdb holds only in-frame clones, not every one. The sample has around 40,000 clones, about 66% seen once. The germline gives CDR1 MGHDK, CDR2 SYGVNS. The CDR3 contains 12 residues. V lost 6 bases and J lost 2, with 7 bases in between. The sequence came from a man in his fifties or sixties in good health and CMV-seropositive. The chain combines TRBV25-1 with TRBJ1-2; TRBD1 is a possible D gene (5 bases). The sequenced material came from PBMCs. The CDR3 reads CASRGENYGYTF. CDR3 DNA sequence: TGTGCCAGCAGAGGGGAAAACTATGGCTACACCTTC.